Below, one T cell receptor (beta chain) is given with its context. CDR1 is LGHDT and CDR2 is YNNKEL in the germline V gene (reference sequence). The CDR3 totals 14 residues. The data derive from a study of T cells expressing NK-cell markers. From its re-call of the 5' RACE reads, TCRdb lists each CDR3 protein once, without DNA. The table for this sample gives about 460,000 distinct CDR3 sequences. Sample: blood T cells: a sorted CD56 or NKG2C T cell subset, CD4+ or CD8+ T cells, or bulk PBMC T cells (not recorded which). The rearrangement links TRBV3-1 to TRBJ2-7; without DNA, the TCRdb call of TRBD1 cannot be checked. The receptor was isolated from a woman aged 45 to 65 in good health. CDR3 protein: CASTTTGTLYEQYF.